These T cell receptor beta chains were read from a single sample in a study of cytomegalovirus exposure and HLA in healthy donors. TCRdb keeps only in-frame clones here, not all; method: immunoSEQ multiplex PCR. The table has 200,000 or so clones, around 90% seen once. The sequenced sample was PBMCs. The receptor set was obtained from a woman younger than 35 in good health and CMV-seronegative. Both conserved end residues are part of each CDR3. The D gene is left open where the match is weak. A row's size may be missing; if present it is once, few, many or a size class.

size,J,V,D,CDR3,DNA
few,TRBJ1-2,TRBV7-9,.,CASSKEAGPGGYTF,TGTGCCAGCAGCAAAGAAGCAGGGCCTGGTGGCTACACCTTC
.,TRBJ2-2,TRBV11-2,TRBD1,CASRPLTDRARTGELFF,TGTGCCAGCAGACCTCTCACGGACAGGGCGAGAACCGGGGAGCTGTTTTTT
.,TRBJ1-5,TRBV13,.,CASSRLTGDNQPQHF,TGTGCCAGCAGCCGTTTGACAGGTGACAATCAGCCCCAGCATTTT
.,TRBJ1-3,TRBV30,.,CAWSGTRSGNTIYF,TGTGCCTGGAGTGGGACACGCTCTGGAAACACCATATATTTT
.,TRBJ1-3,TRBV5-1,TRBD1,CASSLKGATPVGGNTIYF,TGCGCCAGCAGCTTGAAGGGGGCGACTCCAGTGGGAGGAAACACCATATATTTT
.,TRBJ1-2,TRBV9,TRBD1,CASSVDDRQGVYGYTF,TGTGCCAGCAGCGTAGATGACCGACAGGGGGTCTATGGCTACACCTTC
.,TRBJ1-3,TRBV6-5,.,CASSRGSSGNTIYF,TGTGCCAGCAGCAGGGGTAGTTCTGGAAACACCATATATTTT
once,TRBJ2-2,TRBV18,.,CASSPGAGELFF,TGTGCCAGCTCACCCGGGGCCGGGGAGCTGTTTTTT
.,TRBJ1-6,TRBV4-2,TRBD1,CASSRDEDRGRSYNSPLHF,TGTGCCAGCAGCCGAGACGAAGACAGGGGTAGGTCCTATAATTCACCCCTCCACTTT
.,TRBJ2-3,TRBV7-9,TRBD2,CASSSSGGGTDTQYF,TGTGCCAGCAGCTCTAGCGGAGGGGGCACAGATACGCAGTATTTT
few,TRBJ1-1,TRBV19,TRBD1,CASSMVDRGGTEAFF,TGTGCCAGTAGTATGGTCGACAGGGGTGGAACTGAAGCTTTCTTT
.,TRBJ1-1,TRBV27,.,CASSLSGQNTEAFF,TGTGCCAGCAGTTTATCAGGACAGAACACTGAAGCTTTCTTT
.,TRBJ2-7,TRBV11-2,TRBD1,CASSLWPGQGTYEQYF,TGTGCCAGCAGCCTGTGGCCCGGACAGGGGACCTACGAGCAGTACTTC
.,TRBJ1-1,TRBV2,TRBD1,CASILQTGSTEAFF,TGTGCCAGCATCCTTCAGACAGGGAGTACTGAAGCTTTCTTT
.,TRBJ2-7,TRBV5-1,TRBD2,CASSGLAGGISYEQYF,TGCGCCAGCAGCGGACTAGCGGGAGGTATCTCCTACGAGCAGTACTTC
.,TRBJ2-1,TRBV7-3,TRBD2,CASSLRGSASGSFRFF,TGTGCCAGCAGCTTGAGGGGCTCTGCTAGCGGGAGTTTTCGGTTCTTC
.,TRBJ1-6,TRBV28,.,CASSSGVRSSPLHF,TGTGCCAGCAGTTCGGGGGTAAGGAGTTCACCCCTCCACTTT
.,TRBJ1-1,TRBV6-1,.,CASSRFEGMNTEAFF,TGTGCCAGCAGTAGGTTTGAGGGTATGAACACTGAAGCTTTCTTT
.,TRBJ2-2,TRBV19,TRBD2,CASSPSRLAGASDGELFF,TGTGCCAGTAGTCCTTCGCGACTAGCGGGAGCGTCGGACGGGGAGCTGTTTTTT
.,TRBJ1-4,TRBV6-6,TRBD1,CASRSDRGHEKLFF,TGTGCCAGCAGATCCGACAGGGGGCACGAAAAACTGTTTTTT
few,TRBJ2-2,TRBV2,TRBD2,CASRQRESTGELFF,TGTGCCAGCAGGCAGCGGGAGTCAACCGGGGAGCTGTTTTTT
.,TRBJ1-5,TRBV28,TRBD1,CASTRDRIQPQHF,TGTGCCAGCACCCGGGACAGGATTCAGCCCCAGCATTTT
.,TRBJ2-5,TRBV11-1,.,CASSSGGREKGQETQYF,TGTGCCAGCAGCTCCGGGGGGCGGGAGAAGGGGCAAGAGACCCAGTACTTC
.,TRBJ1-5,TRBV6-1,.,CASSEVNRRNQPQHF,TGTGCCAGCAGTGAAGTAAACAGGCGCAATCAGCCCCAGCATTTT
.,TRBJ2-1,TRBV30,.,CAWTKLGDSGYNEQFF,TGTGCCTGGACAAAATTAGGGGATTCGGGCTACAATGAGCAGTTCTTC
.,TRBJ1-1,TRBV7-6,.,CASSLDLGRNTEAFF,TGTGCCAGCAGCTTAGACCTTGGCAGGAACACTGAAGCTTTCTTT
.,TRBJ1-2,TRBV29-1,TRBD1,CSVYLDRGGHGYTF,TGCAGCGTTTACCTGGACAGGGGCGGTCATGGCTACACCTTC
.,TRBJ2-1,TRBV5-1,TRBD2,CASSSEGTRQYNEQFF,TGCGCCAGCAGCTCTGAAGGGACTAGACAATACAATGAGCAGTTCTTC
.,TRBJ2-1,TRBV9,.,CASSVEPHSRGYNEQFF,TGTGCCAGCAGCGTAGAGCCCCATAGTCGGGGCTACAATGAGCAGTTCTTC
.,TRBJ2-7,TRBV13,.,CASSVSGIPGEQYF,TGTGCCAGCAGCGTATCGGGGATCCCTGGGGAGCAGTACTTC
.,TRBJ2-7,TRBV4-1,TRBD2,CASSQASGRASEQYF,TGCGCCAGCAGCCAAGCCAGCGGGAGGGCGAGCGAGCAGTACTTC
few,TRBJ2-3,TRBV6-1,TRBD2,CASSSQRGSTDTQYF,TGTGCCAGCAGTTCCCAGCGGGGGAGCACAGATACGCAGTATTTT
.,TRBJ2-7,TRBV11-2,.,CASSPFAQTGHDREQYF,TGTGCCAGCAGCCCGTTCGCTCAGACAGGCCATGATCGCGAGCAGTACTTC
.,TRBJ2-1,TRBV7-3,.,CASSFGVADSYNEQFF,TGTGCCAGCAGCTTCGGAGTAGCGGACTCCTACAATGAGCAGTTCTTC
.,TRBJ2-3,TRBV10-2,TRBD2,CASSEPAGGVTDTQYF,TGCGCCAGCAGTGAACCAGCGGGAGGGGTCACAGATACGCAGTATTTT
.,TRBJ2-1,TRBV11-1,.,CASSRVLLVGNEQFF,TGTGCCAGCAGCCGAGTCTTGCTAGTCGGCAATGAGCAGTTCTTC
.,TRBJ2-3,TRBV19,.,CASSIGTGEVTDTQYF,TGTGCCAGTAGTATAGGGACGGGAGAGGTTACAGATACGCAGTATTTT
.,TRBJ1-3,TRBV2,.,CASRLGHYFMVSSGNTIYF,TGTGCCAGCAGATTGGGACACTACTTTATGGTGAGCTCTGGAAACACCATATATTTT
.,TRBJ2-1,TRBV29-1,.,CSVEVLDIHSYNEQFF,TGCAGCGTTGAGGTATTAGATATCCACTCCTACAATGAGCAGTTCTTC
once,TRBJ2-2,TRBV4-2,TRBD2,CASSPHLAGDAGELFF,TGTGCCAGCAGCCCCCACCTAGCGGGAGACGCCGGGGAGCTGTTTTTT
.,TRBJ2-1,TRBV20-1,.,CSASRQNEQFF,TGCAGTGCTAGTCGACAGAATGAGCAGTTCTTC
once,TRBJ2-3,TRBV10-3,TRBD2,CASTRAGAKDTQYF,TGTGCCTCCACTAGAGCGGGAGCTAAAGATACGCAGTATTTT
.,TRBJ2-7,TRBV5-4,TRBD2,CASSTGGKRSSYEQYF,TGTGCCAGCAGTACGGGGGGGAAGCGATCCTCCTACGAGCAGTACTTC
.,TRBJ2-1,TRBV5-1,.,CASSFNSNNEQFF,TGCGCCAGCAGCTTTAACAGCAACAATGAGCAGTTCTTC
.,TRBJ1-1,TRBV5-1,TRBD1,CASSRTGAAGTEAFF,TGCGCCAGCAGCCGGACAGGGGCGGCGGGGACTGAAGCTTTCTTT
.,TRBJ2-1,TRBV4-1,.,CASSYRETYNEQFF,TGCGCCAGCAGCTACCGGGAAACCTACAATGAGCAGTTCTTC
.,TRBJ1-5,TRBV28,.,CASSLLGGQPQHF,TGTGCCAGCAGTTTATTAGGCGGTCAGCCCCAGCATTTT
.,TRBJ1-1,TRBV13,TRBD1,CASSWRGQGRTEAFF,TGTGCCAGCAGCTGGAGAGGACAGGGGAGGACTGAAGCTTTCTTT
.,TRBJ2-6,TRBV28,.,CASTLVSGANVLTF,TGTGCCAGCACCCTAGTTTCTGGGGCCAACGTCCTGACTTTC
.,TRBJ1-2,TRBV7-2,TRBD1,CASSQRTGGNYGYTF,TGTGCCAGCAGCCAACGGACAGGTGGTAACTATGGCTACACCTTC
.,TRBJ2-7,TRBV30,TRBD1,CAWSRQGYEQYF,TGTGCCTGGAGTCGACAGGGCTACGAGCAGTACTTC
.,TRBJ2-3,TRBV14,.,CASSHDSGQDTQYF,TGTGCCAGCAGCCACGATAGCGGTCAAGATACGCAGTATTTT
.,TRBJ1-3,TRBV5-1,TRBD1,CASSPESDRGQDTIYF,TGCGCCAGCAGTCCCGAGTCGGACAGGGGGCAGGACACCATATATTTT